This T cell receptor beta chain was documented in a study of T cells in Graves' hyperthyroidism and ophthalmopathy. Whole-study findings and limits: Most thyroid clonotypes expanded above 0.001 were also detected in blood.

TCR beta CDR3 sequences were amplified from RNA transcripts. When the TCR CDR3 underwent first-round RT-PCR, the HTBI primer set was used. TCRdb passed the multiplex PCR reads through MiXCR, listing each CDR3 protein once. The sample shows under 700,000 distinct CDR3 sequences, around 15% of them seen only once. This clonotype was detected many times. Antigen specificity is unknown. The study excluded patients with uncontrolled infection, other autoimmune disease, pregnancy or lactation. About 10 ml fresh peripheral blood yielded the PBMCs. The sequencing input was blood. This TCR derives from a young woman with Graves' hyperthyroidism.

The CDR3 DNA is TGTGCCAGCAGTTCTGGTGTTGGGGAGCAGTTCTTC. Protein: CASSSGVGEQFF. The chain has TRBV12-3 or TRBV12-4 and TRBJ2-1; D gene uncertain. Trimming cost V 4 bases and J 10 bases, with 11 bases left between them. The CDR3 contains 12 residues.